This entry features one T cell receptor (beta chain) sequence. This record belongs to a study of cytomegalovirus exposure and HLA in healthy donors. Germline loops: CDR1 SGHRS, CDR2 YFSETQ. V lost 2 bases to trimming and J lost 7 bases; unmatched junction nucleotides: 7. The CDR3 contains 15 residues. Primers: 60 Vbeta forward and 13 Jbeta reverse. Generated by immunoSEQ multiplex PCR, the TCRdb table keeps only in-frame clones and is missing some. Of some 130,000 clones in the sample, nearly 65% were seen once. Sample: PBMCs. This sequence joins TRBV5-1 and TRBJ2-7; TRBD1 aligns across 12 bases. The sequence was obtained from a man aged 40-49 years in good health and CMV-seropositive. CDR3 in amino acids: CASSFQGQGAGEQYF. CDR3 coding DNA: TGCGCCAGCAGCTTCCAGGGACAGGGGGCGGGGGAGCAGTACTTC.